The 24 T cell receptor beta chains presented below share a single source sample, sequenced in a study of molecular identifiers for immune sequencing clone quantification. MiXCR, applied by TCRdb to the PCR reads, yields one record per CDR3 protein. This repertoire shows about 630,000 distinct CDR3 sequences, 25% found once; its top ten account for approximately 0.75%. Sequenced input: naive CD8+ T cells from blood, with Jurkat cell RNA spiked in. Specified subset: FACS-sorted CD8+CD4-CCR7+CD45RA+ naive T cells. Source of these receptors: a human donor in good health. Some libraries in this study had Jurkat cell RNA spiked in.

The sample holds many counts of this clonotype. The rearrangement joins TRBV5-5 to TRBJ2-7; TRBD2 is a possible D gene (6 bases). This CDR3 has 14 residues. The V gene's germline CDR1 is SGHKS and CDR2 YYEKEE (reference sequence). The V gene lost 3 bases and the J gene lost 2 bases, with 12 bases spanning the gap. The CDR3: CASSWGDGTYEQYF. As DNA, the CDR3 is TGTGCCAGCAGCTGGGGGGACGGAACCTACGAGCAGTACTTC.

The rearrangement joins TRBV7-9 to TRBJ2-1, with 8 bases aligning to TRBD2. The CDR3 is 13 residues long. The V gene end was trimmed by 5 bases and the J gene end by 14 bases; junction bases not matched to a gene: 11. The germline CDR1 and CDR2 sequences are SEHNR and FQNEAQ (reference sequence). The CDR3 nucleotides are TGTGCCAGCAGCCCCGGGGGGGCTGCCGGGAAGTTCTTC. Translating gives CASSPGGAAGKFF.

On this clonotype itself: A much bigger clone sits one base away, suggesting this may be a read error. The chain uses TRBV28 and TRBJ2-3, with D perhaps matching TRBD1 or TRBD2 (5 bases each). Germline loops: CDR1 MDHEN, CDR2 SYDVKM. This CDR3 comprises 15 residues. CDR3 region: CASSLLKGTTGTQYF. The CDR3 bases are TGTGCCAGCAGTTTACTGAAGGGGACCACAGGTACGCAGTATTTT.

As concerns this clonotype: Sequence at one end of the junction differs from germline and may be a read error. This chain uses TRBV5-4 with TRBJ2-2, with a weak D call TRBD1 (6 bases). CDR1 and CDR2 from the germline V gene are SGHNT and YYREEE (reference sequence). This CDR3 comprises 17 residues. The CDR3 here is CASSPTRGQTNTGELLF. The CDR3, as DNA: TGTGCCAGCAGCCCCACTCGCGGACAGACCAACACCGGGGAGCTGCTTTTT.

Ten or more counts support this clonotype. CDR3 in DNA: TGTGCCAGCAGCCCGAGGACTAGCGGGATTGTAAATGAGCAGTTCTTC. It specifies CASSPRTSGIVNEQFF. V usage is TRBV7-9 and J usage is TRBJ2-1, with TRBD2 identical over 12 bases. The CDR3 has 16 residues. Losses at the gene ends were 5 bases for V and 7 bases for J; bases not matched to a gene: 9. Germline V gene lookup returns CDR1 SEHNR and CDR2 FQNEAQ (reference sequence).

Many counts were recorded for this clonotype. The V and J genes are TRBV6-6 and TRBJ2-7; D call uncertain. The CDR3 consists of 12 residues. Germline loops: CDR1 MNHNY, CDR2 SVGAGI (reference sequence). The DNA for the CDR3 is TGTTCTACCTCAGCTACAAGGGACGAGCAGTACTTC. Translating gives CSTSATRDEQYF.

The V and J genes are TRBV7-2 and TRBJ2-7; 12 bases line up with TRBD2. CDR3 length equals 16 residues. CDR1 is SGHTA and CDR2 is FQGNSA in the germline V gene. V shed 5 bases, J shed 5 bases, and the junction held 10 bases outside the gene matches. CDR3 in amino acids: CASSPLVGLAGHEQYF. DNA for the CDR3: TGTGCCAGCAGCCCCCTGGTGGGACTAGCGGGCCACGAGCAGTACTTC.

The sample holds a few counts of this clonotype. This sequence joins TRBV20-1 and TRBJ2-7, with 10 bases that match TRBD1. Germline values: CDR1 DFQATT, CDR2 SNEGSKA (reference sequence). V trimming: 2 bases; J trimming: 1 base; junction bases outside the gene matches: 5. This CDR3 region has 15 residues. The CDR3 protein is CSARPRQGASYEQYF. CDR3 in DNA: TGCAGTGCTAGACCAAGACAGGGGGCGTCCTACGAGCAGTACTTC.

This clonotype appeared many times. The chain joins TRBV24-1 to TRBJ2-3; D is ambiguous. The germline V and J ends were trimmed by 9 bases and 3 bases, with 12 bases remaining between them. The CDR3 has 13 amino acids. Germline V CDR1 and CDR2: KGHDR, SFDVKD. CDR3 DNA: TGTGCCACCCTAGACCGGTTGACAGATACGCAGTATTTT. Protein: CATLDRLTDTQYF.

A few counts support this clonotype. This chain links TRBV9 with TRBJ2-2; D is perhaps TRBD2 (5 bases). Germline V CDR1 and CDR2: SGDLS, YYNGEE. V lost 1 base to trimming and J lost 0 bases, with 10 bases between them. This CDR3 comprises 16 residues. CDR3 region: CASSVTGMANTGELFF. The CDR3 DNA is TGTGCCAGCAGCGTAACGGGGATGGCGAACACCGGGGAGCTGTTTTTT.

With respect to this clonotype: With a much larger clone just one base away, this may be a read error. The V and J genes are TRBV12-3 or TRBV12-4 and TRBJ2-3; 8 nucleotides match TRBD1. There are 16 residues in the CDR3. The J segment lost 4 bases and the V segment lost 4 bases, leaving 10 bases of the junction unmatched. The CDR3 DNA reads TGTGCCAGCAGTTCGCCGGGACAGGAACTCGCAGATACGCAGTATTTT. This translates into CASSSPGQELADTQYF.

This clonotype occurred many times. The CDR3 DNA reads as TGTGCTAGTGGTTTCGTGTCTGCAGATACGCAGTATTTT. Encoded protein: CASGFVSADTQYF. The gene calls are TRBV12-5 and TRBJ2-3; no reliable D call. CDR1 is LGHNT, CDR2 FRNRAP, per germline. Between the trimmed V and J ends, which lost 3 bases and 4 bases, there was a span of 8 bases. There are 13 residues in the CDR3.

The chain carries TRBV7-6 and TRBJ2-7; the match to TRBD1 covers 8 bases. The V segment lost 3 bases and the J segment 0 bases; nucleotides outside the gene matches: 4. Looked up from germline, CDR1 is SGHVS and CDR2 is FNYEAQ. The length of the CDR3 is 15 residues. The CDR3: CASSLKTGDSYEQYF. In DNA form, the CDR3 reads TGTGCCAGCAGCTTGAAGACAGGGGACTCCTACGAGCAGTACTTC. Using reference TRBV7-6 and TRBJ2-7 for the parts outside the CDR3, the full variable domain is GAGVSQSPRYKVTKRGQDVALRCDPISGHVSLYWYRQALGQGPEFLTYFNYEAQQDKSGLPNDRFSAERPEGSISTLTIQRTEQRDSAMYRCASSLKTGDSYEQYFGPGTRLTVT.

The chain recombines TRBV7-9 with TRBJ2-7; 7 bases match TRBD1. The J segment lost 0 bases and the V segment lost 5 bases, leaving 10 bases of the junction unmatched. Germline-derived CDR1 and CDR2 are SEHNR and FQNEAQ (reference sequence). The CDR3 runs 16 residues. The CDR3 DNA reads TGTGCCAGCAGCCGAGGTGGACAGGAATTCTCCTACGAGCAGTACTTC. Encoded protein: CASSRGGQEFSYEQYF.

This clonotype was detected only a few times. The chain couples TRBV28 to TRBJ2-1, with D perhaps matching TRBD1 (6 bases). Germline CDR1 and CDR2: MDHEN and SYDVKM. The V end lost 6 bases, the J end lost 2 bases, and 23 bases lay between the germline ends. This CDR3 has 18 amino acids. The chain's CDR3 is CASSWGLHEGSPYNEQFF. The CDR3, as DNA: TGTGCCAGCAGCTGGGGGCTACACGAGGGAAGCCCCTACAATGAGCAGTTCTTC.

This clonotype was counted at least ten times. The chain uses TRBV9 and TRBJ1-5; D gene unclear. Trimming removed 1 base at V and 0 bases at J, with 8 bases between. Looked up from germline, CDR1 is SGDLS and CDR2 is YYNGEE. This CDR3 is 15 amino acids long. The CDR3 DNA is TGTGCCAGCAGCGTAACAGATGATAGCAATCAGCCCCAGCATTTT. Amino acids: CASSVTDDSNQPQHF.

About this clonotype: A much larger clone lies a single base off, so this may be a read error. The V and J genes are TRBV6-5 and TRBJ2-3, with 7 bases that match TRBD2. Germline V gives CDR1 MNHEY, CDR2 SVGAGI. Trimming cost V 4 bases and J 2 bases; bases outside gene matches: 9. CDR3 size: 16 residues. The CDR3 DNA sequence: TGTGCCAGCAGTTGCCGGGACTACCCTAACACAGATACGCAGTATTTT. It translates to CASSCRDYPNTDTQYF.

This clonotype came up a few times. In DNA, the CDR3 is TGTGCCACCTCTAGGGAAAGCACCGGGGAGCTGTTTTTT. Protein: CATSRESTGELFF. The J gene is TRBJ2-2, the V gene TRBV7-9; no definite D call. Between the trimmed V and J ends, which lost 10 bases and 4 bases, there was a span of 13 bases. Germline CDR1 reads SEHNR; CDR2 reads FQNEAQ (reference sequence). The CDR3 spans 13 residues.

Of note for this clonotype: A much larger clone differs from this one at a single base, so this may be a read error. The CDR3 DNA follows: TGTGCCTGGAGAAGGGACACTACCTACGCGCAGTACTTC. It translates to CAWRRDTTYAQYF. J is TRBJ2-7 and V is TRBV30, with D possibly matching TRBD1 (6 bases). Germline V gives CDR1 GTSNPN, CDR2 SVGIG (reference sequence). The CDR3 runs 13 residues.

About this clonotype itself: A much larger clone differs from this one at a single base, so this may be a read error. The CDR3: CASSLPHLLAGGRLSPDTQYF. CDR3 nucleotides: TGTGCCAGCAGCTTACCGCACCTACTAGCGGGGGGGCGACTTAGCCCAGATACGCAGTATTTT. The V and J genes are TRBV7-9 and TRBJ2-3, with 13 bases identical to TRBD2. The CDR3 covers 21 residues. CDR1 SEHNR and CDR2 FQNEAQ come from the germline V gene (reference sequence). Germline trimming cut 2 bases from V and 4 bases from J; bases unmatched to any gene: 18.

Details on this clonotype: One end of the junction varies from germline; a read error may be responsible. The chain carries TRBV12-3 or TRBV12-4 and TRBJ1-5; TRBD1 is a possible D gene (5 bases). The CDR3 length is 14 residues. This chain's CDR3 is CASRLDSVHQPQHF. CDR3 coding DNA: TGTGCCAGCAGATTAGACAGTGTTCATCAGCCCCAGCATTTT.

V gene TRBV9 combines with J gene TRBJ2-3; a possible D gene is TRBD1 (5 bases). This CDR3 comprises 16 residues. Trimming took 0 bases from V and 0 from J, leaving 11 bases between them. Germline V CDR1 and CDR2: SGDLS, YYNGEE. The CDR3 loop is CASSVAPRESTDTQYF. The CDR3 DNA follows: TGTGCCAGCAGCGTAGCACCCAGGGAAAGCACAGATACGCAGTATTTT.

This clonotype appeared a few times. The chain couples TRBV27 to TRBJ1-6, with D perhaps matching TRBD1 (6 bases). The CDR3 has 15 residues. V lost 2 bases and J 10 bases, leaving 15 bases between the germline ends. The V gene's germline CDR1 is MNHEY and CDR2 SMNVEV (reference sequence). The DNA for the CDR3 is TGTGCCAGCAGTTTAAGGGGGATGAAGGTATCACCCCTCCACTTT. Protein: CASSLRGMKVSPLHF.

The CDR3 protein is CSVKTGLAGVGSYNEQFF. As DNA, the CDR3 is TGCAGTGTTAAAACGGGACTAGCGGGAGTGGGTTCCTACAATGAGCAGTTCTTC. The chain is built from TRBV20-1 and TRBJ2-1; 14 bases fit TRBD2. Germline values: CDR1 DFQATT, CDR2 SNEGSKA (reference sequence). This CDR3 has 18 residues. Trimming took 7 bases from V and 1 from J; bases not matched to a gene: 12.